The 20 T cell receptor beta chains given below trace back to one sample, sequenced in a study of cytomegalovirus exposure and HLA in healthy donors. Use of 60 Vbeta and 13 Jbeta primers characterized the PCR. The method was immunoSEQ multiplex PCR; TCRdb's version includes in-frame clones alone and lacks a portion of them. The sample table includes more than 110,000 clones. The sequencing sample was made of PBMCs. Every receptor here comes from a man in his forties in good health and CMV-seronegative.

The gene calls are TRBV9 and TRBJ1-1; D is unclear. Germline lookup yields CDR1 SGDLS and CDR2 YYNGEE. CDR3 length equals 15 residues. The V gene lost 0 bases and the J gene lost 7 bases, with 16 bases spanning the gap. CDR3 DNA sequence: TGTGCCAGCAGCGTAGGTGGGAGGAGAGTGGGTGAAGCTTTCTTT. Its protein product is CASSVGGRRVGEAFF.

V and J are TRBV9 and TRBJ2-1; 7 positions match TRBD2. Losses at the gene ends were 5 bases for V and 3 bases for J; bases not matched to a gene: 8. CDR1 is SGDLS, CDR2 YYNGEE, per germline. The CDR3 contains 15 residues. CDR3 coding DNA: TGTGCCAGCAGTTTGGGGTGGGGGGGCTACAATGAGCAGTTCTTC. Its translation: CASSLGWGGYNEQFF. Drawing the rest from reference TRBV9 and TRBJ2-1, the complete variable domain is DSGVTQTPKHLITATGQRVTLRCSPRSGDLSVYWYQQSLDQGLQFLIQYYNGEERAKGNILERFSAQQFPDLHSELNLSSLELGDSALYFCASSLGWGGYNEQFFGPGTRLTVL.

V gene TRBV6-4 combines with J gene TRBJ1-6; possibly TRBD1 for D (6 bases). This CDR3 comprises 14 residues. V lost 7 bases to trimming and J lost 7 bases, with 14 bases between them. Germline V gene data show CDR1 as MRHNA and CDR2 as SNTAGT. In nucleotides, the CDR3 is TGTGCCAGCAAAGAGGGGGGGGAGAATTCACCCCTCCACTTT. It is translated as CASKEGGENSPLHF.

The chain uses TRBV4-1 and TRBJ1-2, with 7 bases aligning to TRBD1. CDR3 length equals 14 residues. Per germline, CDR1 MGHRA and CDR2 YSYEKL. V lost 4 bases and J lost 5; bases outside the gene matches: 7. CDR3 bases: TGCGCCAGCAGCCCGGGACAGATAGGGTATGGCTACACCTTC. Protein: CASSPGQIGYGYTF.

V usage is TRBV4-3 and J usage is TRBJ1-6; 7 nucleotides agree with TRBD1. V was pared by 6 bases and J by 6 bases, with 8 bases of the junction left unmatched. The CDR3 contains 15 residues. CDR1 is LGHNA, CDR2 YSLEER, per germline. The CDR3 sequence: CASSFRQGFNSPLHF. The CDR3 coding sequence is TGCGCCAGCAGTTTCAGACAGGGTTTTAATTCACCCCTCCACTTT.

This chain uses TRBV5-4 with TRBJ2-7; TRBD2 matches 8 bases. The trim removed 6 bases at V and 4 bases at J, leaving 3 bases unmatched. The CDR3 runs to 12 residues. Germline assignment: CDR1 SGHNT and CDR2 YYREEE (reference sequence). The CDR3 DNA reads TGTGCCAGCACCATAGCGGGGTACGAGCAGTACTTC. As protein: CASTIAGYEQYF.

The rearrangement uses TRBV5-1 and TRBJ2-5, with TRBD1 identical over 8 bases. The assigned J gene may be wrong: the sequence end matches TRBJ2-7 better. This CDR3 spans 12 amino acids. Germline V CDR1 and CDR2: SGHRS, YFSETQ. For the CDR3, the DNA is TGCGCCAGCAGCCCTGGACAGGGCGAGCAGTACTTC. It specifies CASSPGQGEQYF.

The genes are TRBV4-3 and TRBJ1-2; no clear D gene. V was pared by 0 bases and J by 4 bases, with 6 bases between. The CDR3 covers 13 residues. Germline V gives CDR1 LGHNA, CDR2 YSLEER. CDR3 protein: CASSQDPGYGYTF. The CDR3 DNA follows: TGCGCCAGCAGCCAAGATCCCGGCTATGGCTACACCTTC.

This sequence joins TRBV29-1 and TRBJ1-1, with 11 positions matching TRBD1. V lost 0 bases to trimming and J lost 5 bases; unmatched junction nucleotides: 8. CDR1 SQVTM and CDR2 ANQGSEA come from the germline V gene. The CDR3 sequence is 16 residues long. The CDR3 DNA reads TGCAGCGTTGAAGAGGGGGGACAGGGGGTAAGGACTGAAGCTTTCTTT. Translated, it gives CSVEEGGQGVRTEAFF. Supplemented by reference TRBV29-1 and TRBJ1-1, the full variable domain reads SAVISQKPSRDICQRGTSLTIQCQVDSQVTMMFWYRQQPGQSLTLIATANQGSEATYESGFVIDKFPISRPNLTFSTLTVSNMSPEDSSIYLCSVEEGGQGVRTEAFFGQGTRLTVV.

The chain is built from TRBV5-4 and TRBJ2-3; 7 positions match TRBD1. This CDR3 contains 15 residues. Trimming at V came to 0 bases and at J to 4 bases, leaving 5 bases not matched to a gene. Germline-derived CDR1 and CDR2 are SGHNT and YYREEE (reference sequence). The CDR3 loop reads CASSLEGASSDTQYF. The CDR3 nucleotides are TGTGCCAGCAGCTTGGAGGGGGCTTCTTCAGATACGCAGTATTTT.

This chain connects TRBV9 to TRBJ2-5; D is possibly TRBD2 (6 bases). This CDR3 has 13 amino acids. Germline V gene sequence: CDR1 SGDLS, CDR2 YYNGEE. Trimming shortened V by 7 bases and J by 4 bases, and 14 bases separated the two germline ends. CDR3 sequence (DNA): TGTGCCAGCTCGGGGGTAGCCCGAGAGACCCAGTACTTC. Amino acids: CASSGVARETQYF.

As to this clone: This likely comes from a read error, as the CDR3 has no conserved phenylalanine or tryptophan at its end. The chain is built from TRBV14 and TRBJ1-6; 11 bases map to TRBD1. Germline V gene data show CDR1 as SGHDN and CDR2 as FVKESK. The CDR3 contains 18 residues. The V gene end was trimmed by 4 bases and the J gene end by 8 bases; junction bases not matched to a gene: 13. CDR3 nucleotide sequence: TGTGCCAGCAGCCCCCTACCGGGACAGGGGGTATTCGATTCACCCCTCCACCTT. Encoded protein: CASSPLPGQGVFDSPLHL.

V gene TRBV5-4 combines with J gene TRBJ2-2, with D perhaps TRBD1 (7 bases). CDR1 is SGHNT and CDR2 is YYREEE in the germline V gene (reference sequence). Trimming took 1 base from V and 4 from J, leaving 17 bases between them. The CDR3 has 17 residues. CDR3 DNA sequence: TGTGCCAGCAGCTTGAAGGAGGGGGCGAAGGTCACCGGGGAGCTGTTTTTT. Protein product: CASSLKEGAKVTGELFF.

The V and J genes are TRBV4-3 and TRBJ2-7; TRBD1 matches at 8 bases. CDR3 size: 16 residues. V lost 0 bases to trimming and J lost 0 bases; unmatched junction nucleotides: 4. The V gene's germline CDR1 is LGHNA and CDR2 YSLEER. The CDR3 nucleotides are TGCGCCAGCAGCCAAGAGTTTACAGGGGGCTCCTACGAGCAGTACTTC. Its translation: CASSQEFTGGSYEQYF.

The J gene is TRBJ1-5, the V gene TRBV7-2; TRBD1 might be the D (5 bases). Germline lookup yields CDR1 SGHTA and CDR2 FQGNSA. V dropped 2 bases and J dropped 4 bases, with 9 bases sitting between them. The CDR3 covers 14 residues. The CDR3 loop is CASSLQGWNQPQHF. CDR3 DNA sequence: TGTGCCAGCAGCTTACAGGGATGGAATCAGCCCCAGCATTTT.

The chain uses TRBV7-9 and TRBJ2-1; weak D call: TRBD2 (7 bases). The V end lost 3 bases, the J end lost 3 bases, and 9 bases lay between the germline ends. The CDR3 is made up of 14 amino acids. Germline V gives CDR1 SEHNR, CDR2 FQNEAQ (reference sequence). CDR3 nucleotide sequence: TGTGCCAGCAGCTTCGGGGGGCTCTACAATGAGCAGTTCTTC. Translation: CASSFGGLYNEQFF.

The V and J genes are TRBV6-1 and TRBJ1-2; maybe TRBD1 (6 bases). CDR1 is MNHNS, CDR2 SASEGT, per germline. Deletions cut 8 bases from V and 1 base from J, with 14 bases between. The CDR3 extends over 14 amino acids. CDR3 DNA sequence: TGTGCCAGCGGGGGGGGCTCCGATAACTATGGCTACACCTTC. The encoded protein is CASGGGSDNYGYTF.

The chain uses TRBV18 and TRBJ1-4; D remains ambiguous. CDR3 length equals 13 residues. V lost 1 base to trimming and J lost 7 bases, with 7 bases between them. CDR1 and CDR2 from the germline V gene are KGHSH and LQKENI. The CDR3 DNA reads TGTGCCAGCTCACCACGGTTCGGTGAAAAACTGTTTTTT. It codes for CASSPRFGEKLFF. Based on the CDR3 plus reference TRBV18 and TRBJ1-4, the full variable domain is NAGVMQNPRHLVRRRGQEARLRCSPMKGHSHVYWYRQLPEEGLKFMVYLQKENIIDESGMPKERFSAEFPKEGPSILRIQQVVRGDSAAYFCASSPRFGEKLFFGSGTQLSVL.

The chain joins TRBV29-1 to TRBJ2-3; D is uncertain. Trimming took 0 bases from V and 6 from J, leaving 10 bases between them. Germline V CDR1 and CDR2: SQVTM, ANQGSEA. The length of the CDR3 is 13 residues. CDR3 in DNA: TGCAGCGTTGAAGATCCCCTCTCGGATACGCAGTATTTT. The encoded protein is CSVEDPLSDTQYF.

The CDR3 DNA is TGTGCCAGTAGGGGGACAGGGTCGCCGGAGACCCAGTACTTC. It yields the protein CASRGTGSPETQYF. The rearrangement uses TRBV19 and TRBJ2-5; 9 bases map to TRBD1. The CDR3 is made up of 14 amino acids. The germline gives CDR1 LNHDA, CDR2 SQIVND (reference sequence). Unmatched junction bases numbered 7, after V lost 6 bases and J lost 5 bases.